This TCR beta chain was found in a study of blood T cell repertoires in COVID-19. On the study more broadly: The United States, Italy and Spain supplied acute and convalescent COVID-19 samples. Sample material is recorded as cDNA or gDNA derived from T cells, B-cell-depleted T cells, or PBMCs.

While infection was still active, Seattle patients were enrolled and then followed longitudinally. The method was immunoSEQ multiplex PCR; TCRdb's version includes in-frame clones alone and lacks a portion of them. This sample has 250,000 to 400,000 clones; around 88% occur once, and the top ten carry 1.5% to 2%. The receptor was isolated from a woman in her thirties with COVID-19, enrolled during active disease. Sequencing was carried out using peripheral blood.

The CDR3 sequence: CASSQEGARSSYNSPLHF. CDR3 sequence (DNA): TGCGCCAGCAGCCAAGAGGGGGCGAGGAGCTCCTATAATTCACCCCTCCACTTT. The J gene is TRBJ1-6, the V gene TRBV4-3; D may be TRBD1 (6 bases). This CDR3 has 18 amino acids. Germline V gene data show CDR1 as LGHNA and CDR2 as YSLEER. The V end lost 0 bases, the J end lost 0 bases, and 12 bases lay between the germline ends.